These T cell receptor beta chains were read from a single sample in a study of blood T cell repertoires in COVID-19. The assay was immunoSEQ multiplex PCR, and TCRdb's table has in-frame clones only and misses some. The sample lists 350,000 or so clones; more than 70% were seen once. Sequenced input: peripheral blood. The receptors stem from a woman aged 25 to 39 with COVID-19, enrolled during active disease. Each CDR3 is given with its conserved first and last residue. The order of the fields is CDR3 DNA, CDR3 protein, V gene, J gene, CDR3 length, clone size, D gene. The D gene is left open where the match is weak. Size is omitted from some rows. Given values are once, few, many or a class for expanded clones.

CDR3nt: TGTGCCACCTCCAGGGGGGCCAACGTCCTGACTTTC; CDR3aa: CATSRGANVLTF; v_gene: TRBV2; j_gene: TRBJ2-6; len: 12; abundance: -; d_gene: -
CDR3nt: TGCAGCGTTTTGCACCGGGCCGTTACAGGGGGCGAAAAACTGTTTTTT; CDR3aa: CSVLHRAVTGGEKLFF; v_gene: TRBV29-1; j_gene: TRBJ1-4; len: 16; abundance: -; d_gene: TRBD1
CDR3nt: TGCGCCAGCAGCCCGGACAGGCTTGAGACCCAGTACTTC; CDR3aa: CASSPDRLETQYF; v_gene: TRBV5-1; j_gene: TRBJ2-5; len: 13; abundance: -; d_gene: TRBD1
CDR3nt: TGTGCCAGCAGCCCCATCAAGGTGGGGGCAGGGAGCACTGAAGCTTTCTTT; CDR3aa: CASSPIKVGAGSTEAFF; v_gene: TRBV11-2; j_gene: TRBJ1-1; len: 17; abundance: -; d_gene: -
CDR3nt: TGTGCCAGTAGGAAACAGGGGGCCAATAATTCACCCCTCCACTTT; CDR3aa: CASRKQGANNSPLHF; v_gene: TRBV19; j_gene: TRBJ1-6; len: 15; abundance: few; d_gene: TRBD1
CDR3nt: TGTGCCAGCAGTGCTGAATGGACAGGGAAATATGGCTACACCTTC; CDR3aa: CASSAEWTGKYGYTF; v_gene: TRBV27; j_gene: TRBJ1-2; len: 15; abundance: -; d_gene: TRBD1
CDR3nt: TGTGCCAGCACCCCATATTCGGGGGGGGGACACTCCTACAATGAGCAGTTCTTC; CDR3aa: CASTPYSGGGHSYNEQFF; v_gene: TRBV7-9; j_gene: TRBJ2-1; len: 18; abundance: -; d_gene: TRBD2
CDR3nt: TGCGCCAGCAGTCGATGCCCCTCCGGGACAGTGGGTAGTAGCAATCAGCCCCAGCATTTT; CDR3aa: CASSRCPSGTVGSSNQPQHF; v_gene: TRBV23-1; j_gene: TRBJ1-5; len: 20; abundance: -; d_gene: TRBD1
CDR3nt: TGTGCCAGTAGTATTAACGGGGGGGGAGATACGCAGTATTTT; CDR3aa: CASSINGGGDTQYF; v_gene: TRBV19; j_gene: TRBJ2-3; len: 14; abundance: -; d_gene: TRBD2
CDR3nt: TGTGCCAGCAGCCCCCGGGGACTAGCGGGGGGGAAGCAGTTCTTC; CDR3aa: CASSPRGLAGGKQFF; v_gene: TRBV3-1/TRBV3-2; j_gene: TRBJ2-1; len: 15; abundance: -; d_gene: TRBD2
CDR3nt: TGTGCCAGCAGCGCGGGACAGGGGGCGCTTACGAATGGCTACACCTTC; CDR3aa: CASSAGQGALTNGYTF; v_gene: TRBV5-6; j_gene: TRBJ1-2; len: 16; abundance: -; d_gene: TRBD1
CDR3nt: TGCAGCGTTGCCGTGACAGAGAACACTGAAGCTTTCTTT; CDR3aa: CSVAVTENTEAFF; v_gene: TRBV29-1; j_gene: TRBJ1-1; len: 13; abundance: -; d_gene: -
CDR3nt: TGTGCCAGCAGCTTAGTATGGACAGAAGAGACCCAGTACTTC; CDR3aa: CASSLVWTEETQYF; v_gene: TRBV7-9; j_gene: TRBJ2-5; len: 14; abundance: -; d_gene: -
CDR3nt: TGTGCCAGCAGCACCCTAGCGGGGGTGAGCACCGGGGAGCTGTTTTTT; CDR3aa: CASSTLAGVSTGELFF; v_gene: TRBV7-3; j_gene: TRBJ2-2; len: 16; abundance: -; d_gene: TRBD2
CDR3nt: TGTGCCAGCAGTTGGGGACAGGGTTTAATGGGGACTGAAGCTTTCTTT; CDR3aa: CASSWGQGLMGTEAFF; v_gene: TRBV6-5; j_gene: TRBJ1-1; len: 16; abundance: -; d_gene: TRBD1
CDR3nt: TGTGCCAGCAGCCGACTGCTACAAGAGACCCAGTACTTC; CDR3aa: CASSRLLQETQYF; v_gene: TRBV12-3/TRBV12-4; j_gene: TRBJ2-5; len: 13; abundance: -; d_gene: -
CDR3nt: TGTGCCAGCAGCCAAAGAAGGAATCGTGGGGGGGCGCGCACCGGGGAGCTGTTTTTT; CDR3aa: CASSQRRNRGGARTGELFF; v_gene: TRBV14; j_gene: TRBJ2-2; len: 19; abundance: -; d_gene: -
CDR3nt: TGCGCCAGCAGCTTGGCAGGGGGACTCATGAACACTGAAGCTTTCTTT; CDR3aa: CASSLAGGLMNTEAFF; v_gene: TRBV5-1; j_gene: TRBJ1-1; len: 16; abundance: -; d_gene: TRBD1
CDR3nt: TGTGCCAGCAGTAAAGCGGGGGGGAGGACAGATACGCAGTATTTT; CDR3aa: CASSKAGGRTDTQYF; v_gene: TRBV28; j_gene: TRBJ2-3; len: 15; abundance: -; d_gene: TRBD2
CDR3nt: TGTGCCACCAGCCCCCGGGACAGCTCCTACGAGCAGTACTTC; CDR3aa: CATSPRDSSYEQYF; v_gene: TRBV15; j_gene: TRBJ2-7; len: 14; abundance: -; d_gene: TRBD1
CDR3nt: TGTGCCAGCAGCTTGGCCGGGGGGACAGGCGTCTATGGCTACACCTTC; CDR3aa: CASSLAGGTGVYGYTF; v_gene: TRBV5-5; j_gene: TRBJ1-2; len: 16; abundance: -; d_gene: TRBD1
CDR3nt: TGTGCCATCGCGATGGTAGCGGGAGATACGCAGTATTTT; CDR3aa: CAIAMVAGDTQYF; v_gene: TRBV12-3/TRBV12-4; j_gene: TRBJ2-3; len: 13; abundance: -; d_gene: TRBD2
CDR3nt: TGCGCCAGCAGCCAAGTCGGTGGGGGGGTTAATGAAAAACTGTTTTTT; CDR3aa: CASSQVGGGVNEKLFF; v_gene: TRBV4-1; j_gene: TRBJ1-4; len: 16; abundance: -; d_gene: -
CDR3nt: TGTGCCAGCAGTGCTGCGGGACGGCGAGCCGCTGAAGCTTTCTTT; CDR3aa: CASSAAGRRAAEAFF; v_gene: TRBV2; j_gene: TRBJ1-1; len: 15; abundance: -; d_gene: -
CDR3nt: TGTGCCAGCAGCGTAACCCCCCTTCAAGTCGTAGCGGACAATGAGCAGTTCTTC; CDR3aa: CASSVTPLQVVADNEQFF; v_gene: TRBV9; j_gene: TRBJ2-1; len: 18; abundance: -; d_gene: -
CDR3nt: TGTGCCAGCAGTGACGTCGTCGTTAATCAGCCCCAGCATTTT; CDR3aa: CASSDVVVNQPQHF; v_gene: TRBV6-1; j_gene: TRBJ1-5; len: 14; abundance: -; d_gene: -
CDR3nt: TGTGCCAGCAGCCGGGGACAGGAAGGGTATGGCTACACCTTC; CDR3aa: CASSRGQEGYGYTF; v_gene: TRBV5-8; j_gene: TRBJ1-2; len: 14; abundance: few; d_gene: TRBD1
CDR3nt: TGTGCCAGCAGCCAAGAGGTGGCAGACTACTATGGCTACACCTTC; CDR3aa: CASSQEVADYYGYTF; v_gene: TRBV3-1/TRBV3-2; j_gene: TRBJ1-2; len: 15; abundance: -; d_gene: -
CDR3nt: TGTGCCAGCAGCTTAGCAGGCCTCGGCAGGCTGTACTTC; CDR3aa: CASSLAGLGRLYF; v_gene: TRBV7-2; j_gene: TRBJ2-5; len: 13; abundance: -; d_gene: -
CDR3nt: TGTGCCAGCAGTTACTCAGCGTCCTGGGGGGGCGGCAGCACCGGGGAGCTGTTTTTT; CDR3aa: CASSYSASWGGGSTGELFF; v_gene: TRBV6-2/TRBV6-3; j_gene: TRBJ2-2; len: 19; abundance: once; d_gene: -
CDR3nt: TGCGCCAGCAGCTTGGTCGTTAATGAGCAGTTCTTC; CDR3aa: CASSLVVNEQFF; v_gene: TRBV5-1; j_gene: TRBJ2-1; len: 12; abundance: few; d_gene: -
CDR3nt: TGTGCCAGCAGTTATCCGGACACTGAAGCTTTCTTT; CDR3aa: CASSYPDTEAFF; v_gene: TRBV6-2/TRBV6-3; j_gene: TRBJ1-1; len: 12; abundance: -; d_gene: -
CDR3nt: TGTGCCAGCAGCTTAGACAGGGCTAACTATGGCTACACCTTC; CDR3aa: CASSLDRANYGYTF; v_gene: TRBV11-2; j_gene: TRBJ1-2; len: 14; abundance: -; d_gene: -
CDR3nt: TGTGCCAGCAGCGAATCGACACTCAACTATGGCTACACCTTC; CDR3aa: CASSESTLNYGYTF; v_gene: TRBV9; j_gene: TRBJ1-2; len: 14; abundance: -; d_gene: -
CDR3nt: TGTGCCAGCAGCTTGGCCGGGGGTAGCAATCAGCCCCAGCATTTT; CDR3aa: CASSLAGGSNQPQHF; v_gene: TRBV5-6; j_gene: TRBJ1-5; len: 15; abundance: once; d_gene: -
CDR3nt: TGCAGTGTTGGCCCCGACAGGGTTGCTTTCTTT; CDR3aa: CSVGPDRVAFF; v_gene: TRBV20-1; j_gene: TRBJ1-1; len: 11; abundance: -; d_gene: TRBD1
CDR3nt: TGTGCCAGCAGCTTGGTGGGGACAGGGGGCTCAGTTGGCTACACCTTC; CDR3aa: CASSLVGTGGSVGYTF; v_gene: TRBV5-6; j_gene: TRBJ1-2; len: 16; abundance: -; d_gene: TRBD1
CDR3nt: TGTGCCATCAGTCCTCAGGGCCCGACCTATAATTCACCCCTCCACTTT; CDR3aa: CAISPQGPTYNSPLHF; v_gene: TRBV10-3; j_gene: TRBJ1-6; len: 16; abundance: -; d_gene: -
CDR3nt: TGTGCCAGCAGCTTACGGTTTAGCGGGGTAGGGACCCAGTACTTC; CDR3aa: CASSLRFSGVGTQYF; v_gene: TRBV7-2; j_gene: TRBJ2-5; len: 15; abundance: -; d_gene: TRBD2
CDR3nt: TGTGCCAGCAGTCCAGGGACAGCTAACTATGGCTACACCTTC; CDR3aa: CASSPGTANYGYTF; v_gene: TRBV6-2/TRBV6-3; j_gene: TRBJ1-2; len: 14; abundance: once; d_gene: TRBD1
CDR3nt: TGTGCCAGCAGCTCCAGACGGGACAGGGTTTTTGAAGCTTTCTTT; CDR3aa: CASSSRRDRVFEAFF; v_gene: TRBV5-4; j_gene: TRBJ1-1; len: 15; abundance: -; d_gene: TRBD1
CDR3nt: TGTGCCAGCAGCCCAGGGGGTGCGGCGCTAAGTAACTATGGCTACACCTTC; CDR3aa: CASSPGGAALSNYGYTF; v_gene: TRBV7-2; j_gene: TRBJ1-2; len: 17; abundance: -; d_gene: TRBD1
CDR3nt: TGTGCCAGCAGTTACTCGACCCCCCCAGGGGGGCAGTTCTTC; CDR3aa: CASSYSTPPGGQFF; v_gene: TRBV6-5; j_gene: TRBJ2-1; len: 14; abundance: -; d_gene: TRBD1
CDR3nt: TGCGCCAGCAGCCGCCGGGGGGCGGACACCGGGGAGCTGTTTTTT; CDR3aa: CASSRRGADTGELFF; v_gene: TRBV5-1; j_gene: TRBJ2-2; len: 15; abundance: -; d_gene: -
CDR3nt: TGTGCCAGTAGTCCCACAAAACAGGGTCAGGGCTACACCTTC; CDR3aa: CASSPTKQGQGYTF; v_gene: TRBV19; j_gene: TRBJ1-2; len: 14; abundance: -; d_gene: -
CDR3nt: TGTGCCAGCAGTTACTCGAGGGGGCCAGTCGGGGAGCTGTTTTTT; CDR3aa: CASSYSRGPVGELFF; v_gene: TRBV6-2/TRBV6-3; j_gene: TRBJ2-2; len: 15; abundance: many; d_gene: TRBD1
CDR3nt: TGTGCCAGCAGCTCCGAGACTAGCGGGGGGGGAGAGACCCAGTACTTC; CDR3aa: CASSSETSGGGETQYF; v_gene: TRBV7-2; j_gene: TRBJ2-5; len: 16; abundance: -; d_gene: TRBD2
CDR3nt: TGTGCCAGTAGTATAGGATTCCCGGGACAGCATGTTAAGACCCAGTACTTC; CDR3aa: CASSIGFPGQHVKTQYF; v_gene: TRBV19; j_gene: TRBJ2-5; len: 17; abundance: -; d_gene: TRBD1
CDR3nt: TGTGCCATCAGTGCCCCACAGAACACTGAAGCTTTCTTT; CDR3aa: CAISAPQNTEAFF; v_gene: TRBV10-3; j_gene: TRBJ1-1; len: 13; abundance: -; d_gene: -
CDR3nt: TGTGCCACCAGCCTACAGGGGAGAGGCTACACCTTC; CDR3aa: CATSLQGRGYTF; v_gene: TRBV15; j_gene: TRBJ1-2; len: 12; abundance: once; d_gene: TRBD1
CDR3nt: TGCGCCAGCAGCACAATCCAGGGGGGTGAGCAGTTCTTC; CDR3aa: CASSTIQGGEQFF; v_gene: TRBV5-1; j_gene: TRBJ2-1; len: 13; abundance: few; d_gene: -
CDR3nt: TGTGCCAGCAGCGAGGGGGCCGATTCACCCCTCCACTTT; CDR3aa: CASSEGADSPLHF; v_gene: TRBV9; j_gene: TRBJ1-6; len: 13; abundance: -; d_gene: TRBD1
CDR3nt: TGTGCCAGCAGCTTAGGTACAGGGGTAATGAAAGCTTTCTTT; CDR3aa: CASSLGTGVMKAFF; v_gene: TRBV7-9; j_gene: TRBJ1-1; len: 14; abundance: -; d_gene: TRBD1
CDR3nt: TGTGCCAGCAGCCGGGACTCTCTATTCTTTAATGAGCAGTTCTTC; CDR3aa: CASSRDSLFFNEQFF; v_gene: TRBV11-2; j_gene: TRBJ2-1; len: 15; abundance: -; d_gene: -
CDR3nt: TGTGCCACCAGTGATTCAAGCGGGGGGCCTCAAGAGACCCAGTACTTC; CDR3aa: CATSDSSGGPQETQYF; v_gene: TRBV24-1; j_gene: TRBJ2-5; len: 16; abundance: -; d_gene: TRBD2
CDR3nt: TGCAGCGTTGAAGATCTCAACAACAGGGGCTATGGCTACACCTTC; CDR3aa: CSVEDLNNRGYGYTF; v_gene: TRBV29-1; j_gene: TRBJ1-2; len: 15; abundance: -; d_gene: TRBD1
CDR3nt: TGTGCCAGTAGTATTATAGGGGCAGGATGGCAGCCCCAGCATTTT; CDR3aa: CASSIIGAGWQPQHF; v_gene: TRBV19; j_gene: TRBJ1-5; len: 15; abundance: -; d_gene: -
CDR3nt: TGTGCCAGTAGTAATAGCGACCAAGAGACCCAGTACTTC; CDR3aa: CASSNSDQETQYF; v_gene: TRBV19; j_gene: TRBJ2-5; len: 13; abundance: -; d_gene: -
CDR3nt: TGTGCCAGCAGTGACTCACAGGGGGCGGATGGCTACACCTTC; CDR3aa: CASSDSQGADGYTF; v_gene: TRBV2; j_gene: TRBJ1-2; len: 14; abundance: -; d_gene: TRBD1